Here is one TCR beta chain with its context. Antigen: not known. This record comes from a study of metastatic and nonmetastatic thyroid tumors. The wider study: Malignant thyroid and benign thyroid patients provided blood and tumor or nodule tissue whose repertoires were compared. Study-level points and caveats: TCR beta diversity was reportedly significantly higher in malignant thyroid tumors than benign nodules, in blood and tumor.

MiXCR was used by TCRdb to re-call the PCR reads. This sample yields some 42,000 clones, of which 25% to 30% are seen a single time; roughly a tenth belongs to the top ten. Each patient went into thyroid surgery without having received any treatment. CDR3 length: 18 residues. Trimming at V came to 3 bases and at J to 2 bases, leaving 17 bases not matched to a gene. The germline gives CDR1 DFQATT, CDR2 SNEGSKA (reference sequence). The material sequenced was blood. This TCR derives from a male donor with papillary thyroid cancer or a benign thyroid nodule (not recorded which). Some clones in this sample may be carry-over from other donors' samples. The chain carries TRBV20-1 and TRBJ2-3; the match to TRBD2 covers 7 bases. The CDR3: CSASPPTGLADYTDTQYF. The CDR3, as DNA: TGCAGTGCTAGTCCCCCTACCGGCCTAGCGGACTACACAGATACGCAGTATTTT.